This T cell receptor (beta chain) emerged from a study of human T cells and chemical hapten exposure. The germline gives CDR1 LGHDT, CDR2 YNNKEL (reference sequence). The CDR3 totals 12 residues. V was pared by 4 bases and J by 14 bases, with 15 bases between. As for time point: patch test 1, 2 weeks after DPC sensitization. The treatment: therapeutic diphenylcyclopropenone sensitization with weekly scalp DPC. Those who donated were patients with alopecia, 18 to 70 years of age, and suitable for DPC. MiXCR, run by TCRdb on the RACE reads, gives a single entry per CDR3 protein. The sample includes around 110,000 distinct CDR3 sequences, 9.5% to 13% of them seen just once. The sample holds many counts of this clonotype.

Sequencing used whole blood, obtained in connection with sensitization to the hapten diphenylcyclopropenone (DPC). The clonotype comes from a woman between 45 and 65 years old with alopecia areata. Some clones in this sample may be carry-over from other donors' samples. The chain carries TRBV3-1 and TRBJ2-1, with D perhaps matching TRBD1 (6 bases). The CDR3 reads CASSPDSSLKFF. In DNA form, the CDR3 reads TGTGCCAGCAGCCCGGACAGCTCCCTGAAGTTCTTC.